This is a list of T cell receptor beta chains from one sample in a study of patients and donors after allogeneic stem cell transplantation. MiXCR was run by TCRdb on the RT-PCR reads, yielding one entry per CDR3 protein. The sample contains roughly 880,000 distinct CDR3 sequences, around 17% of which appear only once. The source material was blood, either unsorted or a sorted T cell fraction (not recorded which). The source of these receptors is a human donor who was either an allogeneic HSCT recipient or a stem cell or donor lymphocyte infusion donor (not recorded which). It is not recorded whose cells these are; they may come from a transplant donor. CDR3s include the opening cysteine and the closing phenylalanine or tryptophan. D genes are given only for firm matches. Clone size is given for some rows only: seen once, a few or many times, or a class if the clone is expanded.

CDR3: CSARHLGLAGSNEQFF; DNA: TGCAGTGCTAGACACTTGGGACTAGCGGGGTCAAATGAGCAGTTCTTC; D: TRBD2; V: TRBV20-1; size: .; J: TRBJ2-1
CDR3: CATSDSRLGYQPQHF; DNA: TGTGCCACCAGTGATTCCCGCCTGGGGTACCAGCCCCAGCATTTT; D: .; V: TRBV24-1; size: few; J: TRBJ1-5
CDR3: CASSYRSGAKHF; DNA: TGTGCCAGCAGTTACCGTTCCGGGGCAAAGCATTTT; D: .; V: TRBV6-2/TRBV6-3; size: few; J: TRBJ1-5
CDR3: CASSSGLQIPFGANVLTF; DNA: TGTGCCAGCAGCTCGGGACTGCAGATCCCCTTTGGGGCCAACGTCCTGACTTTC; D: .; V: TRBV11-1; size: few; J: TRBJ2-6
CDR3: CSGRLTDSYNEQFF; DNA: TGCAGTGGTCGACTGACGGATTCCTACAATGAGCAGTTCTTC; D: .; V: TRBV20-1; size: few; J: TRBJ2-1
CDR3: CASSQDIGSTYNEQFF; DNA: TGCGCCAGCAGCCAAGATATTGGCAGTACCTACAATGAGCAGTTCTTC; D: .; V: TRBV4-1; size: .; J: TRBJ2-1
CDR3: CASSATRTGEQFF; DNA: TGTGCCAGCAGCGCCACTAGGACGGGTGAGCAGTTCTTC; D: .; V: TRBV12-3/TRBV12-4; size: .; J: TRBJ2-1
CDR3: CSVFPGTSDYNEQFF; DNA: TGCAGTGTCTTCCCCGGGACTAGCGACTACAATGAGCAGTTCTTC; D: TRBD2; V: TRBV20-1; size: few; J: TRBJ2-1
CDR3: CASSLPETEAFF; DNA: TGTGCCAGCAGCTTACCAGAGACTGAAGCTTTCTTT; D: .; V: TRBV11-3; size: .; J: TRBJ1-1
CDR3: CAISEQEGWETQYF; DNA: TGTGCCATCAGTGAACAGGAGGGATGGGAGACCCAGTACTTC; D: .; V: TRBV10-3; size: .; J: TRBJ2-5
CDR3: CASSVASGSTYEQYF; DNA: TGCGCCAGCAGCGTTGCTAGCGGGAGTACTTACGAGCAGTACTTC; D: TRBD2; V: TRBV5-1; size: few; J: TRBJ2-7
CDR3: CASSPRQGASYGYTF; DNA: TGTGCCAGCAGCCCAAGGCAGGGGGCTTCTTATGGCTACACCTTC; D: TRBD1; V: TRBV5-6; size: many; J: TRBJ1-2
CDR3: CSAPSRGLTNEQFF; DNA: TGCAGTGCCCCAAGTCGCGGGCTCACTAATGAGCAGTTCTTC; D: .; V: TRBV20-1; size: .; J: TRBJ2-1
CDR3: CASSDLKTTWTSLETQYF; DNA: TGTGCCAGCAGTGACTTAAAGACCACCTGGACTAGCCTCGAGACCCAGTACTTC; D: TRBD2; V: TRBV6-1; size: few; J: TRBJ2-5
CDR3: CASTREGVYNEQFF; DNA: TGTGCCAGCACCAGAGAGGGGGTCTACAATGAGCAGTTCTTC; D: .; V: TRBV25-1; size: few; J: TRBJ2-1
CDR3: CASRADYNSPLHF; DNA: TGTGCCAGCAGGGCGGACTATAATTCACCCCTCCACTTT; D: .; V: TRBV2; size: .; J: TRBJ1-6
CDR3: CAISLAGALTDTQYF; DNA: TGTGCCATCAGTTTAGCGGGGGCCCTCACAGATACGCAGTATTTT; D: TRBD2; V: TRBV10-3; size: many; J: TRBJ2-3
CDR3: CASSPPKGNTEAFF; DNA: TGTGCCAGCTCACCACCGAAAGGGAACACTGAAGCTTTCTTT; D: .; V: TRBV18; size: few; J: TRBJ1-1
CDR3: CASSLGSRLSSYNEQFF; DNA: TGTGCCAGCAGCTTAGGGTCGCGGTTGAGCTCCTACAATGAGCAGTTCTTC; D: .; V: TRBV7-7; size: .; J: TRBJ2-1
CDR3: CASSPPRQGHGDEQFF; DNA: TGTGCCAGCTCACCACCTCGACAGGGGCACGGGGATGAGCAGTTCTTC; D: TRBD1; V: TRBV18; size: once; J: TRBJ2-1
CDR3: CATSRGRPNSPLHF; DNA: TGTGCCACCAGCAGAGGTAGACCAAATTCACCCCTCCACTTT; D: .; V: TRBV15; size: few; J: TRBJ1-6
CDR3: CSAPLAGGPKGTQYF; DNA: TGCAGTGCTCCTCTAGCGGGAGGGCCGAAGGGTACGCAGTATTTT; D: TRBD2; V: TRBV20-1; size: .; J: TRBJ2-3
CDR3: CASNLQGAGDTEAFF; DNA: TGTGCCAGCAATCTACAGGGGGCAGGGGACACTGAAGCTTTCTTT; D: TRBD1; V: TRBV6-2/TRBV6-3; size: .; J: TRBJ1-1
CDR3: CASSSSGDIQYF; DNA: TGCGCCAGCAGCTCCTCAGGGGACATTCAGTACTTC; D: .; V: TRBV5-1; size: few; J: TRBJ2-4
CDR3: CATSRDGGPGNTIYF; DNA: TGTGCCACCAGCAGAGATGGAGGACCTGGAAACACCATATATTTT; D: .; V: TRBV15; size: few; J: TRBJ1-3
CDR3: CASSLAMDLNSPLHF; DNA: TGCGCCAGCAGCTTGGCCATGGACCTTAATTCACCCCTCCACTTT; D: .; V: TRBV5-1; size: few; J: TRBJ1-6
CDR3: CASSLAYPLGGGTVEQFF; DNA: TGTGCCAGCAGTTTAGCCTACCCTCTAGGGGGCGGGACAGTTGAGCAGTTCTTC; D: .; V: TRBV12-3/TRBV12-4; size: few; J: TRBJ2-1
CDR3: CASKTSGRFRSYNEQFF; DNA: TGTGCCAGCAAGACTAGCGGGCGGTTTAGGTCCTACAATGAGCAGTTCTTC; D: TRBD2; V: TRBV27; size: .; J: TRBJ2-1
CDR3: CASRGETQVGPPHEQFF; DNA: TGTGCCAGCAGAGGAGAGACCCAAGTGGGGCCACCCCATGAGCAGTTCTTC; D: .; V: TRBV6-2/TRBV6-3; size: few; J: TRBJ2-1
CDR3: CASSEPPGAVSYEQYF; DNA: TGTGCCAGCAGTGAGCCTCCCGGAGCGGTATCCTACGAGCAGTACTTC; D: .; V: TRBV6-1; size: few; J: TRBJ2-7
CDR3: CASSLSSSGAEETQYF; DNA: TGCGCCAGCAGCCTTTCGAGTAGCGGAGCCGAAGAGACCCAGTACTTC; D: .; V: TRBV5-1; size: many; J: TRBJ2-5
CDR3: CASIGPGRDTGELFF; DNA: TGTGCCAGCATTGGTCCCGGCAGGGACACCGGGGAGCTGTTTTTT; D: .; V: TRBV25-1; size: .; J: TRBJ2-2
CDR3: CASSPAGADRAKVYGYTF; DNA: TGCGCCAGCAGCCCAGCGGGGGCAGATAGAGCTAAGGTCTATGGCTACACCTTC; D: .; V: TRBV4-3; size: .; J: TRBJ1-2
CDR3: CASSPPVTEAFF; DNA: TGCGCCAGCAGTCCCCCGGTCACTGAAGCTTTCTTT; D: .; V: TRBV5-1; size: .; J: TRBJ1-1
CDR3: CASSLGALAGTQETQYF; DNA: TGTGCCAGCAGCTTGGGGGCCCTAGCGGGAACTCAAGAGACCCAGTACTTC; D: TRBD2; V: TRBV5-6; size: few; J: TRBJ2-5
CDR3: CASSHPTGGATEAFF; DNA: TGTGCCAGCAGCCACCCGACAGGGGGTGCCACTGAAGCTTTCTTT; D: TRBD1; V: TRBV3-1; size: .; J: TRBJ1-1
CDR3: CASSPNRQGASNQPQHF; DNA: TGTGCCAGCAGCCCCAACCGACAGGGGGCCAGCAATCAGCCCCAGCATTTT; D: TRBD1; V: TRBV7-8; size: few; J: TRBJ1-5
CDR3: CSARAQGFSNTEAFF; DNA: TGCAGTGCTAGAGCCCAGGGGTTCTCGAACACTGAAGCTTTCTTT; D: .; V: TRBV20-1; size: .; J: TRBJ1-1
CDR3: CASSETNLNEQFF; DNA: TGTGCCAGCAGTGAGACAAATTTGAATGAGCAGTTCTTC; D: .; V: TRBV6-1; size: few; J: TRBJ2-1
CDR3: CASSQDPRGSDTQYF; DNA: TGCGCCAGCAGCCAAGATCCCAGGGGCTCGGATACGCAGTATTTT; D: .; V: TRBV4-3; size: .; J: TRBJ2-3
CDR3: CATSRTMVGGLTDTQYF; DNA: TGTGCCACCAGCAGAACCATGGTTGGGGGCTTGACAGATACGCAGTATTTT; D: .; V: TRBV15; size: .; J: TRBJ2-3
CDR3: CASSLEGQGTDTQYF; DNA: TGTGCCAGCAGCTTAGAGGGACAGGGGACAGATACGCAGTATTTT; D: TRBD1; V: TRBV5-1; size: many; J: TRBJ2-3
CDR3: CASSQDSPLAGAYNEQFF; DNA: TGTGCCAGCAGCCAAGATAGCCCGCTAGCGGGAGCCTACAATGAGCAGTTCTTC; D: TRBD2; V: TRBV3-1; size: .; J: TRBJ2-1
CDR3: CASTNRGLEAFF; DNA: TGTGCCAGCACCAACAGGGGGCTGGAAGCTTTCTTT; D: TRBD1; V: TRBV6-2/TRBV6-3; size: .; J: TRBJ1-1
CDR3: CATRDRFLQTQYF; DNA: TGTGCCACCAGGGACAGATTTCTCCAGACGCAGTATTTT; D: .; V: TRBV24-1; size: .; J: TRBJ2-3
CDR3: CASSRTGRHEQYF; DNA: TGTGCCAGCAGCCGGACAGGGAGGCACGAGCAGTACTTC; D: TRBD1; V: TRBV6-1; size: few; J: TRBJ2-7
CDR3: CASHVGSTHGYTF; DNA: TGTGCCAGCCATGTCGGGTCGACCCATGGCTACACCTTC; D: .; V: TRBV6-6; size: .; J: TRBJ1-2
CDR3: CASSHGANQPQHF; DNA: TGTGCCAGCAGCCACGGCGCCAATCAGCCCCAGCATTTT; D: .; V: TRBV3-1; size: few; J: TRBJ1-5
CDR3: CSSSQLLGGNSPLHF; DNA: TGCTCCAGCAGCCAACTCTTGGGGGGAAATTCACCCCTCCACTTT; D: .; V: TRBV4-1; size: .; J: TRBJ1-6
CDR3: CAWSSRSSGELFF; DNA: TGTGCCTGGAGTTCGCGATCGTCCGGGGAGCTGTTTTTT; D: .; V: TRBV30; size: .; J: TRBJ2-2
CDR3: CASSSYGRQETQYF; DNA: TGTGCCAGCAGCTCCTACGGGCGGCAAGAGACCCAGTACTTC; D: .; V: TRBV7-3; size: few; J: TRBJ2-5
CDR3: CATSRDRALLEETQYF; DNA: TGTGCCACCAGCAGAGATAGGGCCTTACTAGAAGAGACCCAGTACTTC; D: .; V: TRBV15; size: few; J: TRBJ2-5